This is a list of T cell receptor beta chains from one sample in a study of beta chain features in type 1 diabetes. Using immunoSEQ multiplex PCR, the repertoire was profiled, and TCRdb retains in-frame clones only, with some absent. The data contain 860,000 or so clones, 17% of them singletons. Sample: naive CD4+ T cells from blood. The receptors derive from a woman between 18 and 29 years old in good health. Each CDR3 is given with its conserved first and last residue. The D gene is left open where the match is weak. Size is stated for part of the rows, as once, few or many counts, or as a class when the clone is expanded.

v_call	d_call	clone_size	j_call	cdr3_aa	cdr3_nt
TRBV6-5	TRBD1	few	TRBJ1-2	CASTPFTGARGYTF	TGTGCCAGCACCCCTTTCACAGGGGCTAGGGGCTACACCTTC
TRBV29-1	NA	NA	TRBJ1-5	CSVARGLDQPQHF	TGCAGCGTCGCGCGGGGTCTGGATCAGCCCCAGCATTTT
TRBV28	TRBD1	NA	TRBJ2-7	CASRETGDLTYEQYF	TGTGCCAGCAGAGAAACAGGGGACCTTACCTACGAGCAGTACTTC
TRBV6-5	NA	few	TRBJ1-3	CASSYSGQGTGNTIYF	TGTGCCAGCAGTTACTCAGGGCAGGGGACTGGAAACACCATATATTTT
TRBV7-2	NA	few	TRBJ2-3	CASSLEASRDTQYF	TGTGCCAGCAGCTTAGAGGCTAGCAGAGATACGCAGTATTTT
TRBV6-5	NA	NA	TRBJ1-5	CASSYSYGSNQPQHF	TGTGCCAGCAGTTACTCGTACGGTAGCAATCAGCCCCAGCATTTT
TRBV4-2	TRBD1	few	TRBJ1-4	CASSRDRGREKLFF	TGTGCCAGCAGCAGGGACAGGGGCCGTGAAAAACTGTTTTTT
TRBV10-3	NA	NA	TRBJ2-5	CAISAGQGMETQYF	TGTGCCATCAGTGCTGGCCAGGGGATGGAGACCCAGTACTTC
TRBV6-1	NA	NA	TRBJ2-3	CASTQQTAPDTQYF	TGTGCCAGCACCCAGCAGACGGCTCCAGATACGCAGTATTTT
TRBV7-9	TRBD1	NA	TRBJ2-7	CASSYRQGTSHAYEQYF	TGTGCCAGCAGCTACCGACAGGGAACAAGCCATGCCTACGAGCAGTACTTC
TRBV11-2	NA	NA	TRBJ2-3	CASSSPSRGDTQYF	TGTGCCAGCAGCTCCCCTTCCCGGGGGGATACGCAGTATTTT
TRBV2	NA	few	TRBJ2-5	CASSMEETQYF	TGTGCCAGCAGTATGGAAGAGACCCAGTACTTC
TRBV7-9	TRBD1	few	TRBJ1-3	CASRQGTGSGNTIYF	TGTGCCAGCAGGCAAGGGACAGGCTCTGGAAACACCATATATTTT
TRBV4-3	NA	few	TRBJ2-1	CASGPGRFYNEQFF	TGCGCCAGCGGCCCTGGACGGTTCTACAATGAGCAGTTCTTC
TRBV27	NA	NA	TRBJ2-7	CASRERLAYEQYF	TGTGCCTCGCGGGAAAGACTGGCCTACGAGCAGTACTTC
TRBV5-1	NA	few	TRBJ2-1	CASSLDYGAEQFF	TGCGCCAGCAGCTTGGATTACGGCGCTGAGCAGTTCTTC
TRBV5-1	TRBD2	NA	TRBJ2-3	CASSLVAGGPPADTQYF	TGCGCCAGCAGCTTGGTCGCGGGAGGGCCCCCGGCAGATACGCAGTATTTT
TRBV9	NA	NA	TRBJ1-2	CASSVEGTTSFGYTF	TGTGCCAGCAGCGTAGAGGGCACCACGTCTTTTGGCTACACCTTC
TRBV9	TRBD2	NA	TRBJ2-1	CASSATLLAGGPFSNEQFF	TGTGCCAGCAGCGCAACACTACTAGCGGGAGGGCCTTTTAGCAATGAGCAGTTCTTC
TRBV27	NA	NA	TRBJ2-3	CASSFIAFRGDTQYF	TGTGCCAGCAGTTTTATCGCCTTTCGGGGAGATACGCAGTATTTT
TRBV21-1	NA	NA	TRBJ2-5	CASRTQRETQYF	TGTGCCAGCAGAACCCAGAGAGAGACCCAGTACTTC
TRBV13	TRBD2	NA	TRBJ2-1	CASSSRGLAGQIEQFF	TGTGCCAGCAGCTCCCGGGGACTAGCGGGACAGATTGAGCAGTTCTTC
TRBV29-1	NA	few	TRBJ2-3	CSVGSGYTDTQYF	TGCAGCGTTGGGTCAGGCTACACAGATACGCAGTATTTT
TRBV28	NA	NA	TRBJ1-1	CASRPTTLSTEAFF	TGTGCCAGCAGACCTACCACCCTTAGCACTGAAGCTTTCTTT
TRBV18	NA	NA	TRBJ2-3	CASSPPTGGTYTDTQYF	TGTGCCAGCTCACCACCAACTGGGGGAACTTACACAGATACGCAGTATTTT
TRBV6-1	NA	few	TRBJ1-2	CASTISGYGYTF	TGTGCCAGTACAATCTCCGGCTATGGCTACACCTTC
TRBV28	NA	once	TRBJ1-2	CASSGTGPHYGYTF	TGTGCCAGCAGTGGGACGGGACCCCACTATGGCTACACCTTC
TRBV5-1	NA	few	TRBJ2-3	CASSFVVGADTQYF	TGCGCCAGCAGCTTTGTCGTGGGGGCAGATACGCAGTATTTT
TRBV20-1	NA	NA	TRBJ2-3	CSATAQVTQYF	TGCAGTGCTACAGCGCAAGTTACGCAGTATTTT
TRBV5-4	TRBD2	NA	TRBJ2-5	CASSSSGRRETQYF	TGTGCCAGCAGTTCTAGCGGGAGACGAGAGACCCAGTACTTC
TRBV6-5	NA	few	TRBJ2-5	CASRDSWGGETQYF	TGTGCCAGCAGGGATTCTTGGGGTGGTGAGACCCAGTACTTC
TRBV28	NA	NA	TRBJ1-5	CASSSRVGNQPQHF	TGTGCCAGCAGTTCCAGGGTGGGCAATCAGCCCCAGCATTTT
TRBV14	NA	many	TRBJ2-1	CASSPLTRNEQFF	TGTGCCAGCAGTCCGCTTACACGGAATGAGCAGTTCTTC
TRBV21-1	NA	few	TRBJ2-3	CASTTSGGDTQYF	TGTGCCAGCACTACTAGCGGCGGAGATACGCAGTATTTT
TRBV6-5	NA	NA	TRBJ2-5	CASRRRGSETQYF	TGTGCCAGCAGGCGGAGGGGTTCCGAGACCCAGTACTTC
TRBV7-2	NA	few	TRBJ1-5	CASSRGSDHSNQPQHF	TGTGCCAGCAGCCGGGGCAGCGATCATAGCAATCAGCCCCAGCATTTT
TRBV5-1	NA	NA	TRBJ2-6	CASSLAPGAGANVLTF	TGCGCCAGCAGCTTGGCCCCAGGGGCTGGGGCCAACGTCCTGACTTTC
TRBV4-2	TRBD2	NA	TRBJ2-1	CASSPERGRYNEQFF	TGTGCCAGCAGCCCCGAGCGGGGTAGGTACAATGAGCAGTTCTTC
TRBV5-8	NA	few	TRBJ2-3	CASSLEVNPLTDTQYF	TGTGCCAGCAGCTTGGAGGTCAATCCCCTCACAGATACGCAGTATTTT
TRBV5-1	TRBD2	NA	TRBJ2-3	CASSSGLATDTQYF	TGCGCCAGCAGTTCGGGACTAGCAACAGATACGCAGTATTTT
TRBV4-3	NA	few	TRBJ2-4	CASSQAPGRLGNIQYF	TGCGCCAGCAGCCAAGCCCCCGGGAGACTGGGAAACATTCAGTACTTC
TRBV4-3	NA	few	TRBJ1-1	CASSQDPGNAVAFF	TGCGCCAGCAGCCAAGATCCAGGGAACGCAGTTGCTTTCTTT
TRBV5-6	TRBD2	NA	TRBJ2-3	CASSLGVAGVDTQYF	TGTGCCAGCAGCTTGGGGGTAGCGGGAGTAGATACGCAGTATTTT
TRBV7-3	NA	NA	TRBJ1-1	CASSLTGITEAFF	TGTGCCAGCAGCTTAACAGGGATCACTGAAGCTTTCTTT
TRBV20-1	NA	NA	TRBJ2-1	CSVGDNYEQFF	TGCAGTGTTGGGGATAACTATGAGCAGTTCTTC
TRBV7-9	TRBD2	NA	TRBJ2-1	CASSLSASGSLLNEQFF	TGTGCCAGCAGCTTATCGGCTAGCGGGAGTTTATTGAATGAGCAGTTCTTC
TRBV5-4	NA	NA	TRBJ2-3	CASSPPDPPDTQYF	TGTGCCAGCAGCCCCCCGGACCCGCCAGATACGCAGTATTTT
TRBV29-1	NA	few	TRBJ1-1	CSVDTFGTSTEAFF	TGCAGCGTCGACACCTTTGGGACCAGCACTGAAGCTTTCTTT
TRBV29-1	NA	NA	TRBJ2-7	CSVDDSYEQYF	TGCAGCGTTGATGACAGCTACGAGCAGTACTTC
TRBV7-2	NA	NA	TRBJ2-1	CASSLGLSSWFF	TGTGCCAGCAGCTTAGGTCTGTCTAGTTGGTTCTTC
TRBV7-3	TRBD1	few	TRBJ1-5	CASSTRTGVNQPQHF	TGTGCCAGCAGCACCCGGACAGGGGTAAATCAGCCCCAGCATTTT
TRBV10-3	NA	NA	TRBJ1-2	CAISDHGYGYTF	TGTGCCATCAGTGACCATGGGTATGGCTACACCTTC
TRBV9	TRBD1	NA	TRBJ2-7	CASSVSTGALYEQYF	TGTGCCAGCAGCGTAAGTACAGGGGCCCTATACGAGCAGTACTTC
TRBV5-1	TRBD2	NA	TRBJ2-1	CASSGGTSGSSYNEQFF	TGCGCCAGCAGCGGGGGGACTAGCGGGAGCTCCTACAATGAGCAGTTCTTC
TRBV29-1	NA	few	TRBJ1-1	CSAQDRGLYLPYTEAFF	TGCAGCGCCCAAGATCGGGGTCTATATCTTCCGTACACTGAAGCTTTCTTT